Below, 11 T cell receptor beta chains from the same sample are listed, as sequenced in a study. TCRdb itself ran the RT-PCR reads through MiXCR, one entry per CDR3 protein. Of fewer than 800,000 distinct CDR3 sequences listed, approximately 14% are singletons. Sequencing used memory CD4+ T cells from blood. The receptors come from a female donor in good health, serving as a healthy control.

This clonotype came up a few times. The CDR3 does not end in the conserved phenylalanine or tryptophan, so this is likely a read error. The limits of the CDR3 on the DNA are not certain, so only TCRdb's listed CDR3 is given. This chain uses TRBV7-9 with TRBJ1-1. The CDR3 has 10 amino acids, counting both end residues. Germline V gene lookup returns CDR1 SEHNR and CDR2 FQNEAQ (reference sequence). The CDR3 loop is CASTTDLTGL.

The chain uses TRBV20-1 and TRBJ1-1, with D perhaps TRBD1 (5 bases). Germline loops: CDR1 DFQATT, CDR2 SNEGSKA (reference sequence). This CDR3 has 12 amino acids. The CDR3, as DNA: TGCAGAGCCGGGGGGAGTGTGACTGAAGCTTTCTTT. Protein: CRAGGSVTEAFF.

CDR3 in amino acids: CASSLKGDEKLFF. The DNA for the CDR3 is TGTGCCAGCAGCTTGAAAGGGGATGAAAAACTGTTTTTT. The V gene is TRBV5-4, the J gene TRBJ1-4, with a weak D call TRBD1 (5 bases). This CDR3 contains 13 residues. Germline CDR1 and CDR2: SGHNT and YYREEE (reference sequence). The germline V and J ends were trimmed by 1 base and 6 bases, with 7 bases remaining between them.

This clonotype was seen only a few times. The J gene is TRBJ1-2, the V gene TRBV11-2; D is ambiguous. The CDR3 extends over 15 amino acids. Trimming stripped 6 bases from V and 2 bases from J, with 16 bases between. Per germline, CDR1 SGHAT and CDR2 FQNNGV. Here the CDR3 DNA reads TGTGCCAGCAGGAGTTTAAGGACGGAGAACTATGGCTACACCTTC. Its translation is CASRSLRTENYGYTF.

This clonotype showed up many times. The chain joins TRBV20-1 to TRBJ1-5; no definite D call. Per germline, CDR1 DFQATT and CDR2 SNEGSKA (reference sequence). Trimming took 6 bases from V and 5 from J, leaving 14 bases between them. This CDR3 has 13 amino acids. CDR3 region: CSAGSSADQPQHF. Here the CDR3 DNA reads TGCAGTGCGGGCTCATCGGCGGATCAGCCCCAGCATTTT.

This clonotype has at least ten counts. The chain links TRBV5-1 to TRBJ1-5, with TRBD1 identical over 12 bases. J lost 7 bases, V lost 7 bases, and 9 bases had no gene match. Per germline, CDR1 SGHRS and CDR2 YFSETQ. The length of the CDR3 is 15 residues. CDR3 loop: CASAPGTGGQQPQHF. The CDR3 coding sequence is TGCGCCAGCGCGCCCGGGACAGGGGGCCAACAGCCCCAGCATTTT.

In its sample, this clonotype was seen a few times. The chain recombines TRBV4-2 with TRBJ2-3; 9 bases are a match to TRBD2. This CDR3 has 16 residues. Trimming removed 5 bases from V and 4 bases from J; junction bases left unmatched: 10. Germline V lookup: CDR1 LGHNA, CDR2 YNFKEQ. The CDR3 is CASSGRGGLAADTQYF. The CDR3 region has the DNA TGTGCCAGCAGCGGAAGAGGGGGACTAGCTGCAGATACGCAGTATTTT.

This clonotype was observed a handful of times. V gene TRBV27 combines with J gene TRBJ2-6, with no clear D. Germline CDR1 reads MNHEY; CDR2 reads SMNVEV (reference sequence). CDR3 size: 14 residues. The V end lost 5 bases, the J end lost 5 bases, and 10 bases lay between the germline ends. The CDR3 DNA reads as TGTGCCAGCAGTGTCACCGCTAGGGCCAACGTCCTGACTTTC. Translation: CASSVTARANVLTF.

This clonotype was recorded a few times. The chain links TRBV6-5 to TRBJ2-2; tentatively, D is TRBD2 (6 bases). Trimming took off 4 bases at V and 2 bases at J, with 14 bases between the two ends. The CDR3 spans 16 residues. Germline-derived CDR1 and CDR2 are MNHEY and SVGAGI. CDR3 DNA: TGTGCCAGCAGTTCCCGAGGAGGGAGTAACACCGGGGAGCTGTTTTTT. Its protein is CASSSRGGSNTGELFF.

The rearrangement links TRBV7-2 to TRBJ1-6; D is ambiguous. This CDR3 is built from 16 residues. V gave up 1 base and J gave up 6 bases, with 13 bases separating them. Germline values: CDR1 SGHTA, CDR2 FQGNSA. The CDR3 DNA sequence: TGTGCCAGCAGCTTAGGGCCAGGCCTAGCTAATTCACCCCTCCACTTT. Residues: CASSLGPGLANSPLHF.

Ten or more counts support this clonotype. The CDR3 DNA sequence: TGTGCCAGCAGTTTAGGACAGAGGAACACTGAAGCTTTCTTT. Protein sequence: CASSLGQRNTEAFF. The genes are TRBV12-3 or TRBV12-4 and TRBJ1-1; tentative D call: TRBD1 (5 bases). The CDR3 covers 14 residues. The V end lost 1 base, the J end lost 1 base, and 7 bases lay between the germline ends.